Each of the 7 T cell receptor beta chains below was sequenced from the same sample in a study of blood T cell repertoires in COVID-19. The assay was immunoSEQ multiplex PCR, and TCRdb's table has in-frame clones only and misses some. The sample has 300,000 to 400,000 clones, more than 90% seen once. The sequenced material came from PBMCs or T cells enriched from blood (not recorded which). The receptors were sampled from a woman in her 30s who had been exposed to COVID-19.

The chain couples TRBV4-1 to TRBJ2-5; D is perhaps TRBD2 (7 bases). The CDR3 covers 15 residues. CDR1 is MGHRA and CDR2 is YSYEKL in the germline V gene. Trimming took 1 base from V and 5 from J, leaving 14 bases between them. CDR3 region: CASSQGRRGGETQYF. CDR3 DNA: TGCGCCAGCAGCCAAGGTCGAAGGGGGGGGGAGACCCAGTACTTC.

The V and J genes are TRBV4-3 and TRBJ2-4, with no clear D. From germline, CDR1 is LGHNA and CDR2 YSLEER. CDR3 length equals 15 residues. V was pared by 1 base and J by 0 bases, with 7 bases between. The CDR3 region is CASSQGAIAKNIQYF. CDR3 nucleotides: TGCGCCAGCAGCCAAGGGGCCATAGCCAAAAACATTCAGTACTTC.

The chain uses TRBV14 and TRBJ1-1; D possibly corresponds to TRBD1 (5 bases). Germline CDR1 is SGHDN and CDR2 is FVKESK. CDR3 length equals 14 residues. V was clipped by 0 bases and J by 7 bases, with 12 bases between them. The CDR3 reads CASSQDWGRVEAFF. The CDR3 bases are TGTGCCAGCAGCCAAGATTGGGGGAGGGTTGAAGCTTTCTTT. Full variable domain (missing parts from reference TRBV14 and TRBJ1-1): EAGVTQFPSHSVIEKGQTVTLRCDPISGHDNLYWYRRVMGKEIKFLLHFVKESKQDESGMPNNRFLAERTGGTYSTLKVQPAELEDSGVYFCASSQDWGRVEAFFGQGTRLTVV.

CDR3 protein: CASAGGYEQYF. The DNA of the CDR3 is TGTGCCAGCGCGGGGGGGTACGAGCAGTACTTC. The rearrangement uses TRBV5-6 and TRBJ2-7; TRBD2 matches at 9 bases. Germline assignment: CDR1 SGHDT and CDR2 YYEEEE. The CDR3 sequence is 11 residues long. Trimming at V came to 7 bases and at J to 4 bases, leaving 0 bases not matched to a gene.

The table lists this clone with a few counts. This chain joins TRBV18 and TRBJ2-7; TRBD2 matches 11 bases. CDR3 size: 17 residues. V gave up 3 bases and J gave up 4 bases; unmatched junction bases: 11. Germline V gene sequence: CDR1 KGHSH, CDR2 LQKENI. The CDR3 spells CASSPPTDSGGEYEQYF. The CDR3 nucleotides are TGTGCCAGCTCACCTCCTACGGATAGCGGGGGGGAGTACGAGCAGTACTTC.

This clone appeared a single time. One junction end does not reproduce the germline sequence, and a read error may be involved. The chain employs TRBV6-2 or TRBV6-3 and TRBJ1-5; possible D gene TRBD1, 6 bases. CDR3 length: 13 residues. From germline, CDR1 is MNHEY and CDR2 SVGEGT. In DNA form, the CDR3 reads TGTGCCAGCACCCCCGAGGGGGGGCGCAGATTGCGTTTT. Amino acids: CASTPEGGRRLRF.

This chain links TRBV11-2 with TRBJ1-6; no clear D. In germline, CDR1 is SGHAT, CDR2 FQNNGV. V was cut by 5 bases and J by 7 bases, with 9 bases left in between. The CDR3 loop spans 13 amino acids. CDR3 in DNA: TGTGCCAGCAGCCCTCCGGGAAATTCACCCCTCCACTTT. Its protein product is CASSPPGNSPLHF.